The 11 T cell receptor beta chains presented below share a single source sample, sequenced in a study of beta chain features in type 1 diabetes. Notes on the study in general: Shortening that was moderate but significant affected the TCRB CDR3s of Type 1 diabetes patients in all four CD4+ subsets.

These receptors' antigens are unknown. Expressed TCRB transcripts were sequenced, since all the RNA that had been isolated was reverse transcribed. Data came from immunoSEQ multiplex PCR; TCRdb stores just in-frame clones and leaves some out. The sample contains over 600,000 clones, roughly an eighth of which appear only once. The sequencing sample was made of naive CD4+ T cells from blood. The receptors come from a man aged 25-45 years with type 1 diabetes.

This clone has a handful of counts. The gene calls are TRBV9 and TRBJ1-4; no firm D call. With 3 bases removed from V and 3 bases from J, the gap between germline ends came to 12 bases. Germline assignment: CDR1 SGDLS and CDR2 YYNGEE. The CDR3 is made up of 15 amino acids. The CDR3 DNA reads as TGTGCCAGCAGCGCCTCGGTAGGGTCTAATGAAAAACTGTTTTTT. It yields the protein CASSASVGSNEKLFF.

This clone was observed a few times. The chain couples TRBV7-9 to TRBJ2-5; D uncertain. Trimming cost V 1 base and J 4 bases, with 7 bases left between them. Germline-derived CDR1 and CDR2 are SEHNR and FQNEAQ (reference sequence). CDR3 length: 13 residues. CDR3 region: CASSLDSTETQYF. In DNA form, the CDR3 reads TGTGCCAGCAGCTTAGACTCTACAGAGACCCAGTACTTC.

This clone has just a few counts. The chain combines TRBV29-1 with TRBJ1-1; no reliable D call. Germline V gene lookup returns CDR1 SQVTM and CDR2 ANQGSEA. This CDR3 has 13 amino acids. V was clipped by 0 bases and J by 7 bases, with 12 bases between them. CDR3 amino acids: CSVEDTVRSEAFF. CDR3 DNA: TGCAGCGTTGAAGACACAGTGCGGAGTGAAGCTTTCTTT. The full variable domain, with the rest looked up from reference TRBV29-1 and TRBJ1-1, is SAVISQKPSRDICQRGTSLTIQCQVDSQVTMMFWYRQQPGQSLTLIATANQGSEATYESGFVIDKFPISRPNLTFSTLTVSNMSPEDSSIYLCSVEDTVRSEAFFGQGTRLTVV.

The V call is TRBV11-2, the J call TRBJ2-3; D uncertain. CDR1 is SGHAT and CDR2 is FQNNGV in the germline V gene. Between the trimmed V and J ends, which lost 1 base and 2 bases, there was a span of 22 bases. The CDR3 runs 19 residues. CDR3 nucleotides: TGTGCCAGCAGCTTAGGCACATTCAGGCCTCGCGGCTACACAGATACGCAGTATTTT. Translating gives CASSLGTFRPRGYTDTQYF.

This sequence joins TRBV5-4 and TRBJ1-2; a weak D match, TRBD1 (5 bases). The CDR3 is 16 amino acids. V was trimmed by 6 bases and J by 7 bases, leaving 25 bases between them. Germline V gene sequence: CDR1 SGHNT, CDR2 YYREEE (reference sequence). The CDR3 reads CASTKMGTRPPGGYTF. For the CDR3, the DNA is TGTGCCAGCACCAAGATGGGGACCAGGCCGCCCGGTGGCTACACCTTC.

The chain joins TRBV5-4 to TRBJ2-7; 8 nucleotides match TRBD1. V was pared by 0 bases and J by 5 bases, with 4 bases of the junction left unmatched. Germline lookup yields CDR1 SGHNT and CDR2 YYREEE (reference sequence). CDR3 length: 14 amino acids. The CDR3 sequence: CASSLGTGRNEQYF. In nucleotides, the CDR3 is TGTGCCAGCAGCTTGGGGACAGGGAGAAACGAGCAGTACTTC.

This chain uses TRBV7-2 with TRBJ1-2; TRBD1 might be the D (5 bases). This CDR3 contains 15 residues. Germline V gene lookup returns CDR1 SGHTA and CDR2 FQGNSA. V shed 5 bases and J shed 1 base, with 14 bases lying between them. DNA of the CDR3: TGTGCCAGCAGCCTCCGGGACGGACTTAACTATGGCTACACCTTC. Protein: CASSLRDGLNYGYTF.

The rearrangement uses TRBV14 and TRBJ2-7, with a weak D call TRBD1 (6 bases). Germline CDR1 reads SGHDN; CDR2 reads FVKESK. V lost 4 bases, J lost 9 bases, and 16 bases lay in between. The CDR3 runs 13 residues. For the CDR3, the DNA is TGTGCCAGCAGCCCCTGGGACACCTTCGCGCAGTACTTC. This codes for CASSPWDTFAQYF.

This clone was detected only a few times. The V and J genes are TRBV7-9 and TRBJ1-1; 10 nucleotides agree with TRBD1. The CDR3 is 14 amino acids. The V gene's germline CDR1 is SEHNR and CDR2 FQNEAQ (reference sequence). The V segment lost 2 bases and the J segment 5 bases; nucleotides outside the gene matches: 2. DNA of the CDR3: TGTGCCAGCAGCTTACGGACAGGGGGTACTGAAGCTTTCTTT. It is translated as CASSLRTGGTEAFF. Together with reference TRBV7-9 and TRBJ1-1, the CDR3 gives the full variable domain: DTGVSQNPRHKITKRGQNVTFRCDPISEHNRLYWYRQTLGQGPEFLTYFQNEAQLEKSRLLSDRFSAERPKGSFSTLEIQRTEQGDSAMYLCASSLRTGGTEAFFGQGTRLTVV.

The rearrangement links TRBV27 to TRBJ1-6; no firm D call. This CDR3 is 20 amino acids long. Germline-derived CDR1 and CDR2 are MNHEY and SMNVEV (reference sequence). Trimming took 0 bases from V and 4 from J, leaving 22 bases between them. The CDR3: CASSLSPPGRSNGYNSPLHF. CDR3 sequence (DNA): TGTGCCAGCAGTTTATCCCCCCCCGGCAGGTCGAATGGATATAATTCACCCCTCCACTTT.

This clone was detected a few times. V and J are TRBV29-1 and TRBJ2-3, with 7 bases fitting TRBD2. The junction had 0 bases not matched to a gene; V was cut back by 3 bases and J by 0 bases. The CDR3 has 13 amino acids. Germline loops: CDR1 SQVTM, CDR2 ANQGSEA. The CDR3, as DNA: TGCAGCGTTGACGGGGGGAGCACAGATACGCAGTATTTT. This codes for CSVDGGSTDTQYF.